This T cell receptor beta chain was recorded in a study of cytomegalovirus exposure and HLA in healthy donors. Primers included in the PCR were 60 Vbeta and 13 Jbeta primers. Libraries were prepared by immunoSEQ multiplex PCR; TCRdb keeps only in-frame clonotypes and omits some of them. The sample has tens of thousands of clones, around 77% seen once; the top ten hold 3.7%. CDR1 MNHEY and CDR2 SVGAGI come from the germline V gene. There are 13 residues in the CDR3. The V end was cut by 6 bases, the J end by 4 bases, with 10 bases between. The sequence was obtained from a man aged 30-40 years in good health and CMV-seronegative. The chain recombines TRBV6-5 with TRBJ1-5, with D perhaps matching TRBD1 (6 bases). Sequencing was performed on PBMCs. The CDR3 is CASRDSFNQPQHF. As DNA, the CDR3 is TGTGCCAGCAGGGACAGCTTTAATCAGCCCCAGCATTTT.